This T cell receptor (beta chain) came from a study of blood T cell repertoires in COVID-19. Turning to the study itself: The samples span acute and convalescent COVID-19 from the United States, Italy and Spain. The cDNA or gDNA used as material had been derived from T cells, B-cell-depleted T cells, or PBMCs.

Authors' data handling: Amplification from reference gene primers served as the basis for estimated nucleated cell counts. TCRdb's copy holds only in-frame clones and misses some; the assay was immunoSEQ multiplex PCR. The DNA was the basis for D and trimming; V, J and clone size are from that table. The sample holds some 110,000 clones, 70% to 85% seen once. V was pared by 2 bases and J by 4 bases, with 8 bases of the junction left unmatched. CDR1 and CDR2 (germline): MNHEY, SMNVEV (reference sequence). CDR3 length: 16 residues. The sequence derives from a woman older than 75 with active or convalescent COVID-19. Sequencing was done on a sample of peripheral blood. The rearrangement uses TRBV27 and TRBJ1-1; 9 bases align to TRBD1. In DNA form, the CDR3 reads TGTGCCAGCAGTTTAAAGCCGGGACAGGGAAGCACTGAAGCTTTCTTT. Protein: CASSLKPGQGSTEAFF.